This T cell receptor beta chain emerged from a study of blood T cell repertoires in COVID-19. About the study: Sites in the United States, Italy and Spain provided acute and convalescent COVID-19 samples. In each case, the material was cDNA or gDNA derived from T cells, B-cell-depleted T cells, or PBMCs.

In the original processing: Reference gene primer amplification gave nucleated cell count estimates. This table comes from immunoSEQ multiplex PCR, and its TCRdb copy is limited to in-frame clones, with some not included. For V, J and clone size, that table is used; D and trimming come from the DNA. The sample has 130,000 to 150,000 clones; roughly 84% are singletons. Germline CDR1 reads MNHEY; CDR2 reads SMNVEV (reference sequence). CDR3 length: 13 residues. The V gene lost 8 bases and the J gene lost 1 base, with 11 bases spanning the gap. Sequenced material: peripheral blood. This chain links TRBV27 with TRBJ1-2; D unclear. The TCR comes from a woman between 45 and 60 years old in a cohort sampled during active or convalescent COVID-19. The CDR3 region is CASRLSGNYGYTF. The CDR3, as DNA: TGTGCCAGCCGGCTATCGGGTAACTATGGCTACACCTTC.